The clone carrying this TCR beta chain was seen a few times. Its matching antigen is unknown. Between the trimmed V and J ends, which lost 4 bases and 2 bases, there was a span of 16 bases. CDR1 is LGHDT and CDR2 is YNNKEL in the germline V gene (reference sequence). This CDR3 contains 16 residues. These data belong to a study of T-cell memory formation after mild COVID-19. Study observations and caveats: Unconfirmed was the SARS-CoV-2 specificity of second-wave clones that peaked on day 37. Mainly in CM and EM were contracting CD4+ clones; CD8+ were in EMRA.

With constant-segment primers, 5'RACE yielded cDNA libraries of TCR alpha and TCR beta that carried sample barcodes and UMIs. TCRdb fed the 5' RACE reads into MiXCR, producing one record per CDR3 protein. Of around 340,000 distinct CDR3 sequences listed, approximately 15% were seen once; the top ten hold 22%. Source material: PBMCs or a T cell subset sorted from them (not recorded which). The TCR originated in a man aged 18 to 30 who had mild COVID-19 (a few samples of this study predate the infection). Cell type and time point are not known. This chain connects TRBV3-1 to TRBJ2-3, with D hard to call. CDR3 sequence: CASSPPEDPSTDTQYF. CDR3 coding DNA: TGTGCCAGCAGCCCTCCCGAAGATCCATCCACAGATACGCAGTATTTT.